The next 13 T cell receptor beta chains were all read from a single sample in a study of beta chain features in type 1 diabetes (dated by TCRdb to between 2017 and 2018). The library relied on the immunoSEQ multiplex PCR assay. All of the isolated RNA was reverse transcribed with the High Capacity cDNA Reverse Transcription Kit, so expressed TCRB transcripts were sequenced. Imported from immuneACCESS, the table was reduced by TCRdb to in-frame sequences with V and J called. These copies leave out some clones; in studies compared against another copy, an unresolved V gene accounts for under half, and the cause of the remainder is not known. Counted in this sample were 300,000 to 400,000 clones; approximately 8% of them appeared once. The leading ten clones occupy 0.44% of the sample. Sequenced input: central memory CD4+ T cells from blood. The origin of the receptors is a woman between 18 and 30 years old in good health.

This clone was counted only a few times. The chain links TRBV6-6 to TRBJ2-1; 7 nucleotides agree with TRBD1. Looked up from germline, CDR1 is MNHNY and CDR2 is SVGAGI (reference sequence). V lost 5 bases and J lost 6; bases outside the gene matches: 7. The CDR3 sequence is 14 residues long. This CDR3 is CASSRKTGFNEQFF. Written as DNA, the CDR3 is TGTGCCAGCAGTCGAAAGACAGGGTTCAATGAGCAGTTCTTC.

The rearrangement links TRBV2 to TRBJ2-3; 11 positions match TRBD2. This CDR3 is built from 15 residues. CDR1 and CDR2 from the germline V gene are SNHLY and FYNNEI. With V trimmed by 6 bases and J by 3 bases, 5 bases remained unmatched. For the CDR3, the DNA is TGTGCCAGCAGGGTAGGGACTAGCGGAACAGATACGCAGTATTTT. It codes for CASRVGTSGTDTQYF.

In its sample, this clone was seen a few times. The genes are TRBV4-1 and TRBJ2-7; D is possibly TRBD1 (7 bases). V lost 4 bases to trimming and J lost 2 bases, with 12 bases between them. Germline V lookup: CDR1 MGHRA, CDR2 YSYEKL. CDR3 length: 14 amino acids. The CDR3 loop reads CASSLQGGTYEQYF. CDR3 bases: TGCGCCAGCAGCCTGCAGGGGGGAACCTACGAGCAGTACTTC.

CDR3 region: CASSHGTGDGTSGITQYF. The CDR3 region has the DNA TGTGCCAGCAGCCACGGGACAGGAGATGGGACTAGCGGGATTACGCAGTATTTT. This chain uses TRBV4-2 with TRBJ2-3; TRBD2 aligns across 13 bases. The junction had 14 bases not matched to a gene; V was cut back by 3 bases and J by 8 bases. The CDR3 runs 18 residues. Germline V gene sequence: CDR1 LGHNA, CDR2 YNFKEQ.

This clone was observed a few times. The chain links TRBV4-1 to TRBJ1-1; D is possibly TRBD1 (6 bases). Germline V gene lookup returns CDR1 MGHRA and CDR2 YSYEKL. The CDR3 sequence is 15 residues long. V lost 5 bases and J 1 base, leaving 14 bases between the germline ends. The CDR3 region has the DNA TGCGCCAGCAGCTTTAGCCCGGGGGCGAACACTGAAGCTTTCTTT. It codes for CASSFSPGANTEAFF.

This clone has only a few counts. This sequence joins TRBV6-5 and TRBJ2-3; 7 bases agree with TRBD2. Germline V gene lookup returns CDR1 MNHEY and CDR2 SVGAGI. The ends lost 6 bases at V and 2 bases at J; junction bases unmatched: 8. This CDR3 has 15 residues. The CDR3 spells CASRDSGRPTDTQYF. In DNA form, the CDR3 reads TGTGCCAGCAGGGACTCCGGGAGGCCCACAGATACGCAGTATTTT.

Regarding this clone: The junction departs from the called germline gene at one end, perhaps through a read error. The V gene is TRBV6-1, the J gene TRBJ2-7, with 7 nucleotides matching TRBD2. The CDR3 has 16 amino acids. The V gene's germline CDR1 is MNHNS and CDR2 SASEGT. The CDR3 loop is CAISGSPTPTSSEQYF. The CDR3 DNA reads TGTGCCATCAGTGGGAGTCCAACACCGACTAGCAGCGAGCAGTACTTC.

This chain links TRBV29-1 with TRBJ2-3; tentative D call: TRBD1 (5 bases). There are 13 residues in the CDR3. V lost 6 bases, J lost 3 bases, and 13 bases lay in between. From germline, CDR1 is SQVTM and CDR2 ANQGSEA. CDR3 DNA: TGCAGCGTCCAGGGCGTTCGAACAGATACGCAGTATTTT. Translating it yields CSVQGVRTDTQYF.

This clone was seen a few times. The V and J genes are TRBV5-4 and TRBJ2-7; D may correspond to TRBD1 or TRBD2 (5 bases each). The CDR3 consists of 11 residues. The V gene lost 3 bases and the J gene lost 6 bases, with 7 bases spanning the gap. CDR1 and CDR2 from the germline V gene are SGHNT and YYREEE (reference sequence). DNA for the CDR3: TGTGCCAGCAGCTCGGGGCTCGAGCAGTACTTC. Translation gives CASSSGLEQYF.

This clone was found a few times. The sample carries other DNA sequences with the same CDR3. CDR3 nucleotides: TGCAGTGCTAGCTCCTACAATGAGCAGTTCTTC. It specifies CSASSYNEQFF. The chain joins TRBV20-1 to TRBJ2-1; D is uncertain. Germline CDR1 and CDR2: DFQATT and SNEGSKA (reference sequence). The germline V and J ends were trimmed by 3 bases and 0 bases, with 0 bases remaining between them. CDR3 length: 11 residues.

This clone was seen ten or more times. The V call is TRBV7-9, the J call TRBJ2-2; the D is unclear. V lost 0 bases, J lost 8 bases, and 10 bases lay in between. Germline CDR1 and CDR2: SEHNR and FQNEAQ (reference sequence). This CDR3 is built from 14 residues. CDR3 bases: TGTGCCAGCAGCTTAGCGCCAGGTGGTGGGGAGCTGTTTTTT. This sequence encodes CASSLAPGGGELFF.

This clone turned up a few times. J is TRBJ2-5 and V is TRBV20-1; D remains ambiguous. CDR3 size: 10 residues. Germline V gene lookup returns CDR1 DFQATT and CDR2 SNEGSKA (reference sequence). Trimming took off 6 bases at V and 3 bases at J, with 5 bases between the two ends. The CDR3 DNA follows: TGCAGTGCCTTAAAAGAGACCCAGTACTTC. Its protein product is CSALKETQYF.

This clone was counted a few times. The chain combines TRBV27 with TRBJ1-5; D is ambiguous. V shed 4 bases and J shed 0 bases, with 7 bases lying between them. The CDR3 is 14 amino acids. Germline CDR1 MNHEY, CDR2 SMNVEV (reference sequence). In nucleotides, the CDR3 is TGTGCCAGCAGTTCAATCGATAGCAATCAGCCCCAGCATTTT. Protein product: CASSSIDSNQPQHF.